The 18 T cell receptor beta chains presented below share a single source sample, sequenced in a study of blood T cells in healthy people across ages. The authors ran a second PCR of roughly 6 to 12 cycles using a sample-barcoded 5' primer and a J-beta primer mix. TCRdb passed the 5' RACE reads through MiXCR, listing each CDR3 protein once. Of roughly 1,800,000 distinct CDR3 sequences in the sample, around half were seen once. Sample: blood. All receptors derive from a woman aged 40 to 50 in good health.

This clonotype came up a few times. The gene calls are TRBV3-1 and TRBJ2-1; TRBD1 might be the D (5 bases). The germline V and J ends were trimmed by 5 bases and 3 bases, with 20 bases remaining between them. Germline V gives CDR1 LGHDT, CDR2 YNNKEL (reference sequence). CDR3 size: 17 residues. CDR3: CASSTPGHQGIYNEQFF. The CDR3 DNA reads as TGTGCCAGCAGCACCCCGGGCCACCAGGGAATCTACAATGAGCAGTTCTTC.

This clonotype was seen more than once but under ten times. V and J are TRBV9 and TRBJ1-2; a possible D gene is TRBD1 (6 bases). V was trimmed by 6 bases and J by 5 bases, leaving 14 bases between them. The CDR3 contains 13 residues. Germline-derived CDR1 and CDR2 are SGDLS and YYNGEE. DNA for the CDR3: TGTGCCAGCAACTCCAGGGGAGGGTATGGCTACACCTTC. Translated, it gives CASNSRGGYGYTF.

This chain connects TRBV20-1 to TRBJ2-1; D is possibly TRBD2 (7 bases). The J call may not be correct, given that the DNA end is closer to TRBJ2-7. In germline, CDR1 is DFQATT, CDR2 SNEGSKA (reference sequence). This CDR3 contains 16 residues. CDR3 nucleotide sequence: TGCAGTGCTAGAGCTGGGGGGGGCTTATCCTACAATGAGCAGTACTTC. Protein product: CSARAGGGLSYNEQYF.

This chain connects TRBV15 to TRBJ1-5; unclear D gene. Germline lookup yields CDR1 LNHNV and CDR2 YYDKDF (reference sequence). This CDR3 is 14 amino acids long. The ends were cut back, 5 bases at V and 7 bases at J, with 15 bases in the middle. The CDR3 loop reads CATSELLKGQPQHF. The CDR3 DNA reads as TGTGCCACCAGCGAGCTCCTAAAGGGCCAGCCCCAGCATTTT.

Only a few counts were recorded for this clonotype. V gene TRBV6-6 combines with J gene TRBJ2-7, with D uncertain. CDR3 length equals 16 residues. The germline V and J ends were trimmed by 6 bases and 3 bases, with 21 bases remaining between them. CDR1 is MNHNY and CDR2 is SVGAGI in the germline V gene (reference sequence). The CDR3 DNA reads TGTGCCAGCAGAGAGTTAGGGTCTTCCTCAGGCTACGAGCAGTACTTC. Amino acids: CASRELGSSSGYEQYF.

This clonotype came up a few times. This CDR3 reads CATSSTQGFSNQPQHF. The CDR3 DNA reads TGTGCCACCAGCAGCACCCAGGGATTTAGCAATCAGCCCCAGCATTTT. The chain has TRBV15 and TRBJ1-5; D is perhaps TRBD1 (5 bases). Germline CDR1 and CDR2: LNHNV and YYDKDF (reference sequence). The CDR3 has 16 residues. Trimming shortened V by 3 bases and J by 0 bases, and 12 bases separated the two germline ends.

The chain carries TRBV7-9 and TRBJ2-3; the match to TRBD2 covers 9 bases. The V gene end was trimmed by 5 bases and the J gene end by 5 bases; junction bases not matched to a gene: 11. There are 16 residues in the CDR3. In germline, CDR1 is SEHNR, CDR2 FQNEAQ (reference sequence). The chain's CDR3 is CASSVRASGAIDTQYF. As DNA, the CDR3 is TGTGCCAGCAGCGTGCGGGCTAGCGGGGCCATAGATACGCAGTATTTT.

This clonotype was found a few times. The V gene is TRBV7-9, the J gene TRBJ2-4; D is unresolved. Germline CDR1 reads SEHNR; CDR2 reads FQNEAQ (reference sequence). This CDR3 comprises 17 residues. The V end lost 4 bases, the J end lost 0 bases, and 16 bases lay between the germline ends. The CDR3 DNA sequence: TGTGCCAGCAGCTCCAGGCCAGGACCCCTAGCCAAAAACATTCAGTACTTC. Amino acids: CASSSRPGPLAKNIQYF. Combining the CDR3 with reference TRBV7-9 and TRBJ2-4 gives the whole variable domain DTGVSQNPRHKITKRGQNVTFRCDPISEHNRLYWYRQTLGQGPEFLTYFQNEAQLEKSRLLSDRFSAERPKGSFSTLEIQRTEQGDSAMYLCASSSRPGPLAKNIQYFGAGTRLSVL.

The J gene is TRBJ2-4, the V gene TRBV5-1, with 10 bases that match TRBD2. The closer fit of TRBJ2-5 to the DNA end suggests the J call may be wrong. CDR1 and CDR2 (germline): SGHRS, YFSETQ. The CDR3 extends over 16 amino acids. CDR3 loop: CASYPASGGPQETQYF. Written as DNA, the CDR3 is TGCGCCAGCTACCCGGCTAGCGGGGGACCGCAAGAGACCCAGTACTTC.

The chain recombines TRBV6-2 or TRBV6-3 with TRBJ1-2; possibly TRBD1 for D (6 bases). Trimming pared 5 bases from V and 4 bases from J, leaving 14 bases between. The CDR3 extends over 14 amino acids. Germline V gene data show CDR1 as MNHEY and CDR2 as SVGEGT. CDR3 in amino acids: CASSGDTLTYGYTF. As DNA, the CDR3 is TGTGCCAGCAGTGGGGACACATTGACCTATGGCTACACCTTC.

The chain recombines TRBV24-1 with TRBJ1-1; D is ambiguous. Trimming cost V 7 bases and J 0 bases, with 14 bases left between them. The CDR3 has 15 residues. The germline V gene has CDR1 KGHDR and CDR2 SFDVKD. The CDR3 reads CATSYVGRVNTEAFF. The CDR3 nucleotides read TGTGCCACCAGCTATGTCGGACGGGTGAACACTGAAGCTTTCTTT.

This clonotype was detected ten times or more. Here the CDR3 reads CASSLFSYEQYF. In DNA, the CDR3 is TGTGCCAGCAGCCTCTTTTCCTACGAGCAGTACTTC. The J gene is TRBJ2-7, the V gene TRBV7-2, with unresolved D. Trimming took 5 bases from V and 1 from J, leaving 6 bases between them. Germline CDR1 SGHTA, CDR2 FQGNSA. This CDR3 comprises 12 residues.

The chain links TRBV20-1 to TRBJ2-4; TRBD2 matches at 7 bases. In germline, CDR1 is DFQATT, CDR2 SNEGSKA (reference sequence). CDR3 size: 15 residues. The V and J ends lost 3 bases and 3 bases, in that order; junction bases with no gene match: 8. CDR3 loop: CSASSGAGLKNIQYF. DNA of the CDR3: TGCAGTGCTAGTTCGGGAGCGGGGCTCAAAAACATTCAGTACTTC.

A remark on this clonotype: Since a much larger clone is just one base distant, this may be a read error. CDR3 amino acids: CAISQGVEETQYF. CDR3 DNA: TGTGCCATCAGCCAGGGGGTGGAAGAGACCCAGTACTTC. The chain has TRBV10-3 and TRBJ2-5; 7 nucleotides align to TRBD1. The CDR3 runs 13 residues. V lost 6 bases to trimming and J lost 3 bases; unmatched junction nucleotides: 4. Germline V gene lookup returns CDR1 ENHRY and CDR2 SYGVKD.

The chain has TRBV28 and TRBJ2-3; D tentatively reads TRBD1 or TRBD2 (5 bases each). V dropped 7 bases and J dropped 6 bases, with 14 bases sitting between them. There are 13 residues in the CDR3. Germline loops: CDR1 MDHEN, CDR2 SYDVKM. The CDR3 protein is CASIGTPGDTQYF. CDR3 DNA: TGTGCCAGCATAGGGACGCCAGGCGATACGCAGTATTTT.

The CDR3 loop is CASSQVRGAGLIGANVLTF. Written as DNA, the CDR3 is TGCGCCAGCAGCCAAGTTAGGGGCGCAGGTTTAATTGGGGCCAACGTCCTGACTTTC. This chain connects TRBV4-1 to TRBJ2-6; D may be TRBD1 (5 bases). The germline gives CDR1 MGHRA, CDR2 YSYEKL. Trimming took off 1 base at V and 3 bases at J, with 19 bases between the two ends. This CDR3 is 19 amino acids long.

The V and J genes are TRBV6-1 and TRBJ2-5; no firm D call. This CDR3 region has 11 residues. Trimming pared 1 base from V and 11 bases from J, leaving 8 bases between. CDR1 MNHNS and CDR2 SASEGT come from the germline V gene. CDR3 sequence reads: CASSEGHAQYF. The DNA for the CDR3 is TGTGCCAGCAGTGAAGGGCACGCGCAGTACTTC.

This clonotype was seen a few times. This rearrangement joins TRBV4-2 to TRBJ2-3, with 11 bases fitting TRBD2. The CDR3 is 17 amino acids. Germline lookup yields CDR1 LGHNA and CDR2 YNFKEQ. The J segment lost 2 bases and the V segment lost 0 bases, leaving 4 bases of the junction unmatched. CDR3 region: CASSQELAGAPTDTQYF. In DNA form, the CDR3 reads TGTGCCAGCAGCCAAGAACTAGCGGGGGCCCCCACAGATACGCAGTATTTT.